This record covers a single T cell receptor (beta chain). Its antigen is as yet unknown. The data were produced by immunoSEQ multiplex PCR, yet TCRdb's version contains in-frame clones alone and is incomplete. The repertoire has 30,000 to 45,000 clones, almost 95% of them found once; the top ten carry about 12%. Trimming removed 0 bases from V and 10 bases from J; junction bases left unmatched: 6. This CDR3 contains 14 residues. CDR1 and CDR2 from the germline V gene are SGHRS and YFSETQ. The data stem from a study of T cells in tuberculosis. Study-wide results and caveats: Active tuberculosis alpha repertoires lay closer to GMM-specific TCRs than controls'.

The clonotype originates from a donor between 10 and 35 years old with latent tuberculosis or without tuberculosis infection. Some clones in this sample may be carry-over from other donors' samples. The rearrangement links TRBV5-1 to TRBJ2-1; TRBD2 matches at 8 bases. What was sequenced was PBMCs. CDR3 bases: TGCGCCAGCAGCTTGGATAGCGGGAACCGGGAGCAGTTCTTC. This encodes CASSLDSGNREQFF. Full variable domain (rest looked up from reference TRBV5-1 and TRBJ2-1): KAGVTQTPRYLIKTRGQQVTLSCSPISGHRSVSWYQQTPGQGLQFLFEYFSETQRNKGNFPGRFSGRQFSNSRSEMNVSTLELGDSALYLCASSLDSGNREQFFGPGTRLTVL.